The T cell receptor beta chain described here comes from a study of identical twins. Findings of the study overall: When twins shared out-of-frame alpha sequences, those sequences had excess low generation probability. For monozygotic twins, models underestimated out-of-frame TCR alpha sharing.

This clonotype was observed many times. Its antigen remains unknown. Unique molecular identifiers were in the cDNA, with template-switch universal primer binding. TCRdb re-analysed the 5' RACE reads in MiXCR, keeping a single row per CDR3 protein. The sample has a few hundred thousand distinct CDR3 sequences, approximately 12% seen once. Germline lookup yields CDR1 MDHEN and CDR2 SYDVKM. The CDR3 has 15 amino acids. The junction had 7 bases not matched to a gene; V was cut back by 4 bases and J by 2 bases. The same data also went into a second study, on yellow fever vaccine responses in identical twins.

The rearrangement uses TRBV28 and TRBJ2-7; 8 positions agree with TRBD1. The sequenced sample consisted of memory (CD45RO+) T cells sorted from blood. The receptor comes from a woman under 30 in good health. This chain's CDR3 is CASSSGTGLTYEQYF. The CDR3 DNA follows: TGTGCCAGCAGTTCGGGGACAGGCCTGACCTACGAGCAGTACTTC.